The clone carrying this TCR beta chain came up a few times. This sample is drawn from a study of patients and donors after allogeneic stem cell transplantation. One entry per CDR3 protein, called by TCRdb with MiXCR from the RT-PCR reads. The sample consists of about 39,000 distinct CDR3 sequences, roughly 30% of them appearing once. Germline CDR1 reads KGHSH; CDR2 reads LQKENI. CDR3 size: 19 residues. V dropped 0 bases and J dropped 5; count of bases not matched to a gene: 16. Sequenced sample: blood, either unsorted or a sorted T cell fraction (not recorded which). The clonotype was recovered from a human donor who was either an allogeneic HSCT recipient or a stem cell or donor lymphocyte infusion donor (not recorded which). It is not recorded whose cells these are; they may come from a transplant donor. The chain uses TRBV18 and TRBJ1-1; 9 bases fit TRBD1. In nucleotides, the CDR3 is TGTGCCAGCTCACCACCCTACGGGACTAAACAGGGGGCCGGTACTGAAGCTTTCTTT. Translated: CASSPPYGTKQGAGTEAFF.